This T cell receptor (beta chain) was captured in a study of blood T cell repertoires in COVID-19. Clones were read by immunoSEQ multiplex PCR, and TCRdb kept only the in-frame ones, dropping some. The sample holds 95,000 to 150,000 clones, around 88% seen once. The receptor was derived from a human donor in a cohort sampled during active COVID-19. Sequenced material: peripheral blood.

The CDR3: CASSLRRDKNIQYF. The CDR3, as DNA: TGTGCCAGCAGTCTCAGGAGGGACAAAAACATTCAGTACTTC. This sequence joins TRBV3-1 (or the pseudogene TRBV3-2) and TRBJ2-4; weak D call: TRBD2 (6 bases). The length of the CDR3 is 14 residues. The germline gives CDR1 LGHDT, CDR2 YNNKEL (reference sequence). V lost 6 bases and J 3 bases, leaving 12 bases between the germline ends.